This is a list of T cell receptor beta chains from one sample in a study of monozygotic twins with inflammatory bowel disease. TCRdb reprocessed the 5' RACE reads and keeps a single row for each CDR3 protein, giving no DNA. The sample holds some 90,000 distinct CDR3 sequences. Sequencing was carried out using blood. The receptors come from a human donor with ulcerative colitis or Crohn's disease, or a healthy co-twin of an affected twin (not recorded which). The CDR3 runs from the conserved cysteine through the conserved F or W. Fields, in order: V gene, CDR3 length, J gene, CDR3 protein.

v_call: TRBV20-1; cdr3_length: 14; j_call: TRBJ2-3; cdr3_aa: CSARPLAGTDTQYF
v_call: TRBV2; cdr3_length: 13; j_call: TRBJ2-6; cdr3_aa: CASILWTVNVLTF
v_call: TRBV20-1; cdr3_length: 15; j_call: TRBJ2-3; cdr3_aa: CSASGGIFGTDTQYF
v_call: TRBV5-1; cdr3_length: 15; j_call: TRBJ2-7; cdr3_aa: CASSLAGTGGNEQYF
v_call: TRBV20-1; cdr3_length: 15; j_call: TRBJ1-1; cdr3_aa: CSASPPGPQTTEAFF
v_call: TRBV5-6; cdr3_length: 16; j_call: TRBJ1-2; cdr3_aa: CASSLAPGGGDYGYTF
v_call: TRBV6-1; cdr3_length: 14; j_call: TRBJ2-3; cdr3_aa: CASSLDPSTDTQYF
v_call: TRBV20-1; cdr3_length: 13; j_call: TRBJ1-1; cdr3_aa: CSAAGQLNTEAFF
v_call: TRBV20-1; cdr3_length: 15; j_call: TRBJ2-1; cdr3_aa: CSASAPGTSANEQFF
v_call: TRBV5-1; cdr3_length: 14; j_call: TRBJ2-3; cdr3_aa: CASGTSGPTDTQYF
v_call: TRBV12-3/TRBV12-4; cdr3_length: 15; j_call: TRBJ2-2; cdr3_aa: CASSPTQGRVGELFF
v_call: TRBV19; cdr3_length: 13; j_call: TRBJ2-7; cdr3_aa: CASSPDRGSEQYF
v_call: TRBV7-9; cdr3_length: 13; j_call: TRBJ2-1; cdr3_aa: CASSLGTYNEQFF
v_call: TRBV5-1; cdr3_length: 13; j_call: TRBJ2-3; cdr3_aa: CASRAGPADTQYF
v_call: TRBV5-4; cdr3_length: 17; j_call: TRBJ2-4; cdr3_aa: CASSQVGQGVSEDIQYF
v_call: TRBV27; cdr3_length: 13; j_call: TRBJ1-2; cdr3_aa: CASSLGQSFGYTF
v_call: TRBV6-5; cdr3_length: 15; j_call: TRBJ1-3; cdr3_aa: CASSYSDRGGNTIYF
v_call: TRBV12-3/TRBV12-4; cdr3_length: 14; j_call: TRBJ2-3; cdr3_aa: CASRIGTKPDTQYF
v_call: TRBV12-3/TRBV12-4; cdr3_length: 14; j_call: TRBJ2-1; cdr3_aa: CASSAGTIYNEQFF
v_call: TRBV5-1; cdr3_length: 15; j_call: TRBJ2-1; cdr3_aa: CASSILAGGLNEQFF
v_call: TRBV18; cdr3_length: 14; j_call: TRBJ1-2; cdr3_aa: CASSEQGATYGYTF
v_call: TRBV6-5; cdr3_length: 18; j_call: TRBJ1-3; cdr3_aa: CASSYSGRQGTAGNTIYF
v_call: TRBV7-2; cdr3_length: 15; j_call: TRBJ2-5; cdr3_aa: CASSLVLGARETQYF
v_call: TRBV11-2; cdr3_length: 14; j_call: TRBJ2-2; cdr3_aa: CASSPRRLAGELFF
v_call: TRBV20-1; cdr3_length: 14; j_call: TRBJ2-1; cdr3_aa: CSARATANYNEQFF
v_call: TRBV6-1; cdr3_length: 15; j_call: TRBJ1-1; cdr3_aa: CASSALPAIRTEAFF
v_call: TRBV5-1; cdr3_length: 14; j_call: TRBJ2-5; cdr3_aa: CASSLSGGYETQYF
v_call: TRBV18; cdr3_length: 19; j_call: TRBJ1-3; cdr3_aa: CASSPPLRPTGTSGNTIYF
v_call: TRBV5-4; cdr3_length: 14; j_call: TRBJ1-2; cdr3_aa: CASSLGQDFYGYTF
v_call: TRBV10-3; cdr3_length: 14; j_call: TRBJ2-3; cdr3_aa: CAIKASGGTDTQYF
v_call: TRBV18; cdr3_length: 13; j_call: TRBJ1-1; cdr3_aa: CASSPVEGAGAFF
v_call: TRBV3-1; cdr3_length: 13; j_call: TRBJ1-2; cdr3_aa: CASSQGTYDGYTF
v_call: TRBV6-1; cdr3_length: 15; j_call: TRBJ2-3; cdr3_aa: CASSDGGGAGGTQYF
v_call: TRBV11-2; cdr3_length: 16; j_call: TRBJ2-5; cdr3_aa: CASSLMGAGLGETQYF
v_call: TRBV5-1; cdr3_length: 13; j_call: TRBJ1-4; cdr3_aa: CASPGQTCEKLFF
v_call: TRBV12-3/TRBV12-4; cdr3_length: 15; j_call: TRBJ2-3; cdr3_aa: CASSFWYYDTDTQYF
v_call: TRBV19; cdr3_length: 16; j_call: TRBJ1-5; cdr3_aa: CASSISSTVSNQPQHF
v_call: TRBV11-2; cdr3_length: 14; j_call: TRBJ2-7; cdr3_aa: CASSLVEGVYEQYF
v_call: TRBV7-8; cdr3_length: 18; j_call: TRBJ1-3; cdr3_aa: CASSFKSQGTASGNTIYF
v_call: TRBV6-1; cdr3_length: 14; j_call: TRBJ2-7; cdr3_aa: CASTPGQGTGEQYF
v_call: TRBV5-1; cdr3_length: 15; j_call: TRBJ2-1; cdr3_aa: CASSRGTAAYNEQFF
v_call: TRBV7-2; cdr3_length: 13; j_call: TRBJ1-5; cdr3_aa: CASSLNRGQPQHF
v_call: TRBV29-1; cdr3_length: 14; j_call: TRBJ1-2; cdr3_aa: CSVETPGQLYGYTF
v_call: TRBV7-3; cdr3_length: 14; j_call: TRBJ2-3; cdr3_aa: CASSPAGATDTQYF
v_call: TRBV9; cdr3_length: 15; j_call: TRBJ1-4; cdr3_aa: CASSARDSVNEKLFF
v_call: TRBV5-4; cdr3_length: 17; j_call: TRBJ2-2; cdr3_aa: CASSLGGSTGSTGELFF
v_call: TRBV6-6; cdr3_length: 13; j_call: TRBJ1-1; cdr3_aa: CASDQGRNTEAFF
v_call: TRBV7-7; cdr3_length: 15; j_call: TRBJ2-5; cdr3_aa: CASSSRPGVQETQYF
v_call: TRBV4-2; cdr3_length: 13; j_call: TRBJ2-7; cdr3_aa: CASSPKDWDEQYF
v_call: TRBV7-9; cdr3_length: 16; j_call: TRBJ2-5; cdr3_aa: CASSLVAGALQETQYF
v_call: TRBV11-2; cdr3_length: 15; j_call: TRBJ2-7; cdr3_aa: CASSPEGTAFYEQYF
v_call: TRBV6-1; cdr3_length: 17; j_call: TRBJ1-3; cdr3_aa: CASSLSLSGGSGNTIYF
v_call: TRBV3-1; cdr3_length: 11; j_call: TRBJ2-7; cdr3_aa: CASSQTNEQYF
v_call: TRBV5-1; cdr3_length: 14; j_call: TRBJ2-7; cdr3_aa: CASSAATDSYEQYF
v_call: TRBV20-1; cdr3_length: 14; j_call: TRBJ1-5; cdr3_aa: CSAAPGGSNQPQHF
v_call: TRBV5-1; cdr3_length: 17; j_call: TRBJ2-3; cdr3_aa: CASSRSIQRGNTDTQYF